This T cell receptor (beta chain) is from a study of cytomegalovirus exposure and HLA in healthy donors. Turning to the study itself: Out of 170 million or so T cells, an earlier analysis found some 120 million unique TCR beta sequences in total.

This CDR3 is built from 13 residues. Germline CDR1 reads MNHEY; CDR2 reads SVGAGI. V gave up 6 bases and J gave up 4 bases, with 9 bases separating them. Regarding the study as a whole: Earlier results showed most TCR beta V segments being productive about 87% or about 30% of the time.

A remark on this clone: Its antigen is not identified.

Amplification used 60 Vbeta primers and 13 Jbeta primers. Sequencing used immunoSEQ multiplex PCR; TCRdb keeps in-frame clones, though not all of them. Of approximately 190,000 clones listed, roughly 84% are singletons. This chain joins TRBV6-5 and TRBJ1-4, with D unresolved. This clonotype originated in a woman between 50 and 59 years old in good health and CMV-seropositive. Sequences were obtained from PBMCs. DNA for the CDR3: TGTGCCAGCAGCCGGGGAAATAATGAAAAACTGTTTTTT. It encodes CASSRGNNEKLFF.